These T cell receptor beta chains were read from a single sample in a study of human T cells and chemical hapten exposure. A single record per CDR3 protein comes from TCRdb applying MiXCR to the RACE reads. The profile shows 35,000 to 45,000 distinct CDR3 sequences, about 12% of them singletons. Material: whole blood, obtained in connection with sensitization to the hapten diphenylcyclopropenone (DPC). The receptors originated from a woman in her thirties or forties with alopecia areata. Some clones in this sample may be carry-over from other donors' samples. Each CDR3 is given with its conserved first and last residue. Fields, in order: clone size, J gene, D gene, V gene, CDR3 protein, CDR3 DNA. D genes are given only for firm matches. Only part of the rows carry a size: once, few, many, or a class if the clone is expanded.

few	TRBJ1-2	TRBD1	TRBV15	CATSRDRGQNGYTF	TGTGCCACCAGCAGAGACAGGGGGCAGAATGGCTACACCTTC
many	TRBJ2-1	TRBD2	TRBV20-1	CSARADGGVRRETYNEQFF	TGCAGTGCTAGAGCGGACGGGGGGGTTAGGCGGGAGACGTACAATGAGCAGTTCTTC
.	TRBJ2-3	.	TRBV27	CASSLSREGDTQYF	TGTGCCAGCAGTTTAAGCCGCGAGGGAGATACGCAGTATTTT
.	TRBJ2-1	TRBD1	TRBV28	CASSFPTGVEFF	TGTGCCAGCAGTTTTCCAACAGGGGTTGAGTTCTTC
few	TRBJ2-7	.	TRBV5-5	CASSLEGGKTLTYEQYF	TGTGCCAGCAGCTTGGAGGGGGGCAAAACCCTCACCTACGAGCAGTACTTC
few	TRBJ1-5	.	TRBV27	CASSLSRVQPQHF	TGTGCCAGCAGTTTATCGAGGGTCCAGCCCCAGCATTTT
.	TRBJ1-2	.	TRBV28	CASSQPGPDRPRSGYTF	TGTGCCAGCAGTCAACCCGGCCCCGACAGGCCCCGGTCTGGCTACACCTTC
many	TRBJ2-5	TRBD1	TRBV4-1	CASSQDTGARLETQYF	TGCGCCAGCAGCCAGGATACAGGGGCACGGTTAGAGACCCAGTACTTC
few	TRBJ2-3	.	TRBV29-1	CSGAPGLRDTQYF	TGCAGCGGGGCCCCCGGGCTTCGAGATACGCAGTATTTT
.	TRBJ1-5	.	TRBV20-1	CSAGLGSNQPQHF	TGCAGTGCTGGATTAGGTAGCAATCAGCCCCAGCATTTT
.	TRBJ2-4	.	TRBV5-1	CASSSGGENIQYF	TGCGCCAGCAGCTCCGGAGGCGAAAACATTCAGTACTTC
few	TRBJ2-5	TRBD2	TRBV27	CASSSLRAGGPETQYF	TGTGCCAGCAGTTCTCTCCGAGCGGGAGGGCCGGAGACCCAGTACTTC
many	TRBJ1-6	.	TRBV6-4	CASSRQINNSPLHF	TGTGCCAGCAGCCGACAGATAAATAATTCACCCCTCCACTTT
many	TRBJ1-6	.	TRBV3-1	CASSQDGGGNNSPLHF	TGTGCCAGCAGCCAAGACGGGGGAGGAAATAATTCACCCCTCCACTTT
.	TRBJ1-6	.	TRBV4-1	CASSQEYGFNSPLHF	TGCGCCAGCAGCCAAGAGTATGGGTTCAATTCACCCCTCCACTTT
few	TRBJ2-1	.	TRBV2	CASSETGQFF	TGTGCCAGCAGTGAAACGGGGCAGTTCTTC
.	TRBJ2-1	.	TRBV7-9	CASSLPPNEQFF	TGTGCCAGCAGCTTACCGCCCAATGAGCAGTTCTTC
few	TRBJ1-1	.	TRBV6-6	CASSYGGPEAFF	TGTGCCAGCAGTTACGGGGGGCCTGAAGCTTTCTTT
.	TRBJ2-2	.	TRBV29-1	CSGGWTTGELFF	TGCAGCGGTGGGTGGACCACCGGGGAGCTGTTTTTT
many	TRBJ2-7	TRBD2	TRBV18	CASSPPGREGPLSEQYF	TGTGCCAGCTCACCACCAGGTCGGGAGGGCCCCCTCAGCGAGCAGTACTTC